One sample yielded the 14 T cell receptor beta chains listed below, sequenced in a study of cytomegalovirus exposure and HLA in healthy donors. A multiplex PCR was run with 60 Vbeta primers and 13 Jbeta primers. Libraries were prepared by immunoSEQ multiplex PCR; TCRdb keeps only in-frame clonotypes and omits some of them. The sample has some 130,000 clones, approximately 68% seen once. Sequenced sample: PBMCs. All receptors come from a man aged 25-45 years in good health and CMV-seropositive.

This clone has a handful of counts. This rearrangement joins TRBV2 to TRBJ2-5; a possible D gene is TRBD2 (5 bases). The CDR3 is 15 residues long. Germline V CDR1 and CDR2: SNHLY, FYNNEI. Trimming left V 6 bases short and J 5 bases short, with 19 bases between. The CDR3 loop is CASRPGGASLETQYF. The CDR3 coding sequence is TGTGCCAGCAGACCCGGAGGTGCTAGCCTGGAGACCCAGTACTTC.

This clone was found a few times. As DNA, the CDR3 is TGTGCCAGCAGCGTCAGGGCGACTAGCACAGATACGCAGTATTTT. Its protein product is CASSVRATSTDTQYF. V gene TRBV9 combines with J gene TRBJ2-3; TRBD1 might be the D (5 bases). CDR1 SGDLS and CDR2 YYNGEE come from the germline V gene. The length of the CDR3 is 15 residues. V lost 2 bases and J 0 bases, leaving 10 bases between the germline ends. The complete variable domain, with remaining parts taken from reference TRBV9 and TRBJ2-3, reads DSGVTQTPKHLITATGQRVTLRCSPRSGDLSVYWYQQSLDQGLQFLIQYYNGEERAKGNILERFSAQQFPDLHSELNLSSLELGDSALYFCASSVRATSTDTQYFGPGTRLTVL.

V gene TRBV5-1 combines with J gene TRBJ2-2, with 13 bases identical to TRBD2. The J segment lost 4 bases and the V segment lost 2 bases, leaving 2 bases of the junction unmatched. CDR1 SGHRS and CDR2 YFSETQ come from the germline V gene. The CDR3 spans 16 residues. This CDR3 reads CASSFTSGRATGELFF. The CDR3 DNA reads TGCGCCAGCAGCTTTACTAGCGGGAGGGCCACCGGGGAGCTGTTTTTT.

The chain has TRBV27 and TRBJ2-5; weak D call: TRBD2 (5 bases). Germline lookup yields CDR1 MNHEY and CDR2 SMNVEV (reference sequence). CDR3 length: 13 amino acids. With 4 bases removed from V and 5 bases from J, the gap between germline ends came to 11 bases. The CDR3 region is CASSSRARETQYF. The CDR3 DNA reads TGTGCCAGCAGTTCGCGGGCCAGGGAGACCCAGTACTTC.

This chain links TRBV11-3 with TRBJ2-2; 7 positions match TRBD1. The V and J ends lost 8 bases and 3 bases, in that order; junction bases with no gene match: 12. This CDR3 is built from 16 residues. CDR1 SGHNT and CDR2 YENEEA come from the germline V gene. CDR3 bases: TGTGCCAGCCAGAAAAGCTGGGACAGCTACACCGGGGAGCTGTTTTTT. Translating it yields CASQKSWDSYTGELFF.

This clone occurred once. The chain combines TRBV18 with TRBJ2-2; D is possibly TRBD1 (6 bases). Looked up from germline, CDR1 is KGHSH and CDR2 is LQKENI. V was pared by 2 bases and J by 1 base, with 11 bases between. The CDR3 runs 16 residues. CDR3 region: CASSPGAGVNTGELFF. CDR3 nucleotides: TGTGCCAGCTCACCAGGGGCAGGGGTGAACACCGGGGAGCTGTTTTTT.

The chain couples TRBV7-2 to TRBJ2-7; unclear D gene. The CDR3 totals 12 residues. Trimming took off 5 bases at V and 2 bases at J, with 7 bases between the two ends. Germline CDR1 is SGHTA and CDR2 is FQGNSA. The CDR3 reads CASSPQAYEQYF. DNA of the CDR3: TGTGCCAGCAGCCCCCAGGCCTACGAGCAGTACTTC.

The genes are TRBV10-1 and TRBJ2-5; TRBD2 matches 10 bases. Losses at the gene ends were 4 bases for V and 3 bases for J; bases not matched to a gene: 5. Germline V gene lookup returns CDR1 WNHNN and CDR2 SYGVQD (reference sequence). The length of the CDR3 is 15 residues. Here the CDR3 DNA reads TGCGCCAGCAGTGCGGCTAGCGGGGGAAAAGAGACCCAGTACTTC. It translates to CASSAASGGKETQYF.

The chain carries TRBV7-2 and TRBJ1-2; the match to TRBD1 covers 7 bases. J was trimmed by 6 bases and V by 1 base; bases with no gene match: 2. The CDR3 spans 13 residues. Germline lookup yields CDR1 SGHTA and CDR2 FQGNSA. The CDR3 coding sequence is TGTGCCAGCAGCTTAGGCAGGGGGGATGGCTACACCTTC. Amino acids: CASSLGRGDGYTF.

The V call is TRBV27, the J call TRBJ1-2; 8 nucleotides agree with TRBD1. The germline gives CDR1 MNHEY, CDR2 SMNVEV (reference sequence). The CDR3 loop spans 14 amino acids. The V gene end was trimmed by 1 base and the J gene end by 8 bases; junction bases not matched to a gene: 6. The CDR3 bases are TGTGCCAGCAGTTTATGGGGGGGACAGGCCGGCTACACCTTC. It encodes CASSLWGGQAGYTF.

The chain joins TRBV28 to TRBJ2-3; a possible D gene is TRBD1 (5 bases). The CDR3 loop spans 16 amino acids. CDR1 is MDHEN, CDR2 SYDVKM, per germline. Trimming took off 5 bases at V and 5 bases at J, with 20 bases between the two ends. CDR3 bases: TGTGCCAGCAGTCAGGGTTGGCGTTTATTGCGAGATACGCAGTATTTT. Its translation is CASSQGWRLLRDTQYF.

This chain's CDR3 is CASSLGTSGSGGNEQFF. CDR3 bases: TGTGCCAGCAGCCTAGGGACTAGCGGGAGCGGGGGCAATGAGCAGTTCTTC. The chain carries TRBV5-4 and TRBJ2-1; 14 bases are shared with TRBD2. This CDR3 has 17 amino acids. J was trimmed by 6 bases and V by 4 bases; bases with no gene match: 9. Germline CDR1 is SGHNT and CDR2 is YYREEE (reference sequence).

The chain joins TRBV9 to TRBJ2-3, with 8 bases lining up with TRBD2. This CDR3 contains 17 residues. With V trimmed by 1 base and J by 0 bases, 7 bases remained unmatched. CDR1 is SGDLS and CDR2 is YYNGEE in the germline V gene. This chain's CDR3 is CASSVRFSGTSTDTQYF. CDR3 DNA sequence: TGTGCCAGCAGCGTAAGGTTTAGCGGGACTAGCACAGATACGCAGTATTTT.

The chain joins TRBV4-3 to TRBJ2-2; 11 nucleotides match TRBD2. Losses at the gene ends were 3 bases for V and 7 bases for J; bases not matched to a gene: 19. This CDR3 region has 20 residues. CDR1 and CDR2 from the germline V gene are LGHNA and YSLEER. The CDR3 DNA sequence: TGCGCCAGCAGCCAGATGGCCCTCGGGCTAGCGGGAGGCGGGGGCGGGGAGCTGTTTTTT. It is translated as CASSQMALGLAGGGGGELFF.